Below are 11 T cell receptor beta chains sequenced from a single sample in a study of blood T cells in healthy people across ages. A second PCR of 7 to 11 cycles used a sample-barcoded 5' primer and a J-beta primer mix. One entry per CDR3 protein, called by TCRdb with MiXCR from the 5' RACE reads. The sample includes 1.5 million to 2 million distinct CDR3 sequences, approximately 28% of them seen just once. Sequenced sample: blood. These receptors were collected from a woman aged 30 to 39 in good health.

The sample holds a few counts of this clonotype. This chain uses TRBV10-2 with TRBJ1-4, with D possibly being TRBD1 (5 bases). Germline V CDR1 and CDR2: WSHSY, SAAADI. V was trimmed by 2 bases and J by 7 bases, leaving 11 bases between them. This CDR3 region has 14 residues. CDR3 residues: CASSEPGVGEKLFF. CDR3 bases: TGCGCCAGCAGTGAGCCGGGGGTGGGTGAAAAACTGTTTTTT.

In DNA form, the CDR3 reads TGTGCCAGCAGTTTTGAGGGGTTTCATTCACCCCTCCACTTT. It specifies CASSFEGFHSPLHF. This chain uses TRBV12-3 or TRBV12-4 with TRBJ1-6, with D possibly matching TRBD1 (5 bases). This CDR3 has 14 residues. V gave up 3 bases and J gave up 8 bases, with 11 bases separating them.

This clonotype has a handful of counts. CDR3 coding DNA: TGCAGCGTTGTTCTGACAGGCCTTAGTGGTAGCAATCAGCCCCAGCATTTT. Its translation is CSVVLTGLSGSNQPQHF. This chain links TRBV29-1 with TRBJ1-5, with D possibly TRBD1 on 6 matching bases. This CDR3 contains 17 residues. V was shortened by 4 bases and J by 0 bases, with 19 bases between the two germline ends. Per the germline V gene, CDR1 is SQVTM and CDR2 is ANQGSEA.

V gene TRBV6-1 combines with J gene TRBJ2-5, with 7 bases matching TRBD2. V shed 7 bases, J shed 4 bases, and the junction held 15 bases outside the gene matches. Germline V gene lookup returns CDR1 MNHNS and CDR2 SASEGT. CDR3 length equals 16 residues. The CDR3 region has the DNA TGTGCCAGCACCCCTTCCGGGCTAGCGGTCCGAGAGACCCAGTACTTC. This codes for CASTPSGLAVRETQYF.

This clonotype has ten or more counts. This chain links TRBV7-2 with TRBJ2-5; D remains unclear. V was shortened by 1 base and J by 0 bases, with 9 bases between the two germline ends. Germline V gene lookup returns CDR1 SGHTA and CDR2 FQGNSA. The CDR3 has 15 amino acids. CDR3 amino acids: CASSLGSANQETQYF. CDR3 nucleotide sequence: TGTGCCAGCAGCTTAGGGTCGGCTAACCAAGAGACCCAGTACTTC.

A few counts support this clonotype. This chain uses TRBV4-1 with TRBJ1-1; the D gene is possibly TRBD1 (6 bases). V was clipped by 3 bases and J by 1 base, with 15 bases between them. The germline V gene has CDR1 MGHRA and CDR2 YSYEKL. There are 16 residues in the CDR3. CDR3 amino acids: CASSHTVEDRNTEAFF. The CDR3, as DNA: TGCGCCAGCAGCCACACCGTGGAGGACAGGAACACTGAAGCTTTCTTT.

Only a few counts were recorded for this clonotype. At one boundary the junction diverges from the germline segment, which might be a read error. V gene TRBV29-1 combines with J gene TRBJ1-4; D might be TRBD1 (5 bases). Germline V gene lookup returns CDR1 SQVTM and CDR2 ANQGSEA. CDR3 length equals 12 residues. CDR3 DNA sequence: TGCAGCGTGGCGGAACAGGATGAAAAACGGTTTTTT. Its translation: CSVAEQDEKRFF. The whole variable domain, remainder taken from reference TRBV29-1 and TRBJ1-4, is SAVISQKPSRDICQRGTSLTIQCQVDSQVTMMFWYRQQPGQSLTLIATANQGSEATYESGFVIDKFPISRPNLTFSTLTVSNMSPEDSSIYLCSVAEQDEKRFFGSGTQLSVL.

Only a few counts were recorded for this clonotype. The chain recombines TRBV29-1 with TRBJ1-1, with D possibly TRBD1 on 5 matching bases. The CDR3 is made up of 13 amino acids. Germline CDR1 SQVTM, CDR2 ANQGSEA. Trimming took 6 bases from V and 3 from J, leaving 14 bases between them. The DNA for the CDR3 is TGCAGCGTCAAGGGGTGGAGGGACACTGAAGCTTTCTTT. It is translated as CSVKGWRDTEAFF.

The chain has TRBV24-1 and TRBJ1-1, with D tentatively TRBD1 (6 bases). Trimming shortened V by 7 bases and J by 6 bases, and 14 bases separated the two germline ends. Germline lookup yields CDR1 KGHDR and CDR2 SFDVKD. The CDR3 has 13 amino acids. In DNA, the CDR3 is TGTGCCACCAGAATGATGGGGGGCGCTGAAGCTTTCTTT. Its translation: CATRMMGGAEAFF.

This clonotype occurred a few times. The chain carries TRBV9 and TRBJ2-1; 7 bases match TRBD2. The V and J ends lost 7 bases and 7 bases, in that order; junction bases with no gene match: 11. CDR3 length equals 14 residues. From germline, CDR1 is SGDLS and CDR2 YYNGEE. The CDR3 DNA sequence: TGTGCCAGCGCCCCCGGCGGGAGAGGAAATGAGCAGTTCTTC. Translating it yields CASAPGGRGNEQFF.

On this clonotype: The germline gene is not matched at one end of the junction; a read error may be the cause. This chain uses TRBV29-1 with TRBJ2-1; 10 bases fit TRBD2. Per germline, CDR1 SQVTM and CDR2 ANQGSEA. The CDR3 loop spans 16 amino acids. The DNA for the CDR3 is TGCAACGTTGAAGGGAGCGGGAGGGAACTACAGAATGAGCAGTTCTTC. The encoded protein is CNVEGSGRELQNEQFF.